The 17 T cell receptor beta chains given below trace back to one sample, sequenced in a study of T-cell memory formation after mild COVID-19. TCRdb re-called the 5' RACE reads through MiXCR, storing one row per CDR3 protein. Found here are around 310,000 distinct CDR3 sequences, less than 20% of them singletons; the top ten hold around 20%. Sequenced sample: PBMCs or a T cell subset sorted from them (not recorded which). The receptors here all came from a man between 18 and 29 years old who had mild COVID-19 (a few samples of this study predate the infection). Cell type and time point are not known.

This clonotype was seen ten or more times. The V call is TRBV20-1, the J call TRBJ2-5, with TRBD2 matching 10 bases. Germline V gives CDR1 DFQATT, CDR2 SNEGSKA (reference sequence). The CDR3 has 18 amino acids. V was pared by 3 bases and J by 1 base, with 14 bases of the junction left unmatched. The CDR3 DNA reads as TGCAGTGCTAGGGCCGGGACTAGCGACTACACCTTCCAAGAGACCCAGTACTTC. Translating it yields CSARAGTSDYTFQETQYF.

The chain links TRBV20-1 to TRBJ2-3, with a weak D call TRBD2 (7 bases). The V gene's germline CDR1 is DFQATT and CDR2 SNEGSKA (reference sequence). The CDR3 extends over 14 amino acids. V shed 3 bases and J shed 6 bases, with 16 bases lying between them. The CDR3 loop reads CSARGGQGVDTQYF. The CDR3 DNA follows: TGCAGTGCTAGGGGGGGGCAAGGGGTGGATACGCAGTATTTT.

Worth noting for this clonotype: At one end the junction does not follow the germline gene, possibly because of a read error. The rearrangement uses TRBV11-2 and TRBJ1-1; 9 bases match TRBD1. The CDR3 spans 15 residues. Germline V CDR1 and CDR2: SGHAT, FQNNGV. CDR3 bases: TGTGCCAGCAGCCCGTGGACAGGGGTGAAAACTGAAGCTTTCTTT. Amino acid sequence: CASSPWTGVKTEAFF.

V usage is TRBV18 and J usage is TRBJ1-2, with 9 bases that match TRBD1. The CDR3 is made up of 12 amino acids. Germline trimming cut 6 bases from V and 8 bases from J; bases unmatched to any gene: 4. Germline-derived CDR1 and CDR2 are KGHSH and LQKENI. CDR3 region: CASSRDREGYTF. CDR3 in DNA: TGTGCCAGCTCTCGGGACAGGGAGGGCTACACCTTC.

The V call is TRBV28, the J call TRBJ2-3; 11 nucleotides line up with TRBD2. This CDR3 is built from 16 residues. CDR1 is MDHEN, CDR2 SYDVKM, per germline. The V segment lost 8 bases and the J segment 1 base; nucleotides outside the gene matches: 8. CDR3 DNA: TGTGCCAGCCCTCCGGCGGGACTAGCGGGCACAGATACGCAGTATTTT. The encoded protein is CASPPAGLAGTDTQYF.

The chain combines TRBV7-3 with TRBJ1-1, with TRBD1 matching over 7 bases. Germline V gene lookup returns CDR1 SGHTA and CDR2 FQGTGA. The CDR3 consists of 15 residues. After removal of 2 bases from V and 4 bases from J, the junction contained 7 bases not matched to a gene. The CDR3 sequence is CASSLQGGGVTEAFF. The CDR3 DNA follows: TGTGCCAGCAGCTTACAGGGGGGAGGAGTCACTGAAGCTTTCTTT.

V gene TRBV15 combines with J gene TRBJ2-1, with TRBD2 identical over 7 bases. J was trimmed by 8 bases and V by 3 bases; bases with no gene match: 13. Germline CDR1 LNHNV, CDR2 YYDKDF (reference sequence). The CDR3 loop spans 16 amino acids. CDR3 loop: CATSSPSSGPSDEQFF. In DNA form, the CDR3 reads TGTGCCACCAGCAGTCCGTCTAGCGGACCTTCGGATGAGCAGTTCTTC.

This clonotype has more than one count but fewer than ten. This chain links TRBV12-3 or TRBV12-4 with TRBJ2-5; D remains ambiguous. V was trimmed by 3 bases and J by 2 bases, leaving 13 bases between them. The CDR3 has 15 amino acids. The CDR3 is CASSFDSRLQETQYF. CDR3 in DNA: TGTGCCAGCAGTTTTGATTCACGGCTGCAAGAGACCCAGTACTTC.

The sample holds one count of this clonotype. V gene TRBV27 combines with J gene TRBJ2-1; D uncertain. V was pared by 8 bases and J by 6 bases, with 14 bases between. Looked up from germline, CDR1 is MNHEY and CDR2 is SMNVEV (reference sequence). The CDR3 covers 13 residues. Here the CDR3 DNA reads TGTGCCAGCCGGTACAGTATCGGCAATGAGCAGTTCTTC. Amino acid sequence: CASRYSIGNEQFF.

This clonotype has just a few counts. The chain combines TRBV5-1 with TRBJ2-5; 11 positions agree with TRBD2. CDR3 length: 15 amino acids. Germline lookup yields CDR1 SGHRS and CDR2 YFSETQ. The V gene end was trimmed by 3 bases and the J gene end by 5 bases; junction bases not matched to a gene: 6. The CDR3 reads CASSYSGGAVETQYF. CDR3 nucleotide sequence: TGCGCCAGCAGCTATAGCGGGGGGGCCGTCGAGACCCAGTACTTC.

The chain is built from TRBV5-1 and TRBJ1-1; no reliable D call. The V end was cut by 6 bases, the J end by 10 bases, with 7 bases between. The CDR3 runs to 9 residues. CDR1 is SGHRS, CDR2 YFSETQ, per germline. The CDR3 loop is CASTPGAFF. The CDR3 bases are TGCGCCAGCACCCCTGGAGCTTTCTTT. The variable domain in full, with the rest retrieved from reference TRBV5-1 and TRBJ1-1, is KAGVTQTPRYLIKTRGQQVTLSCSPISGHRSVSWYQQTPGQGLQFLFEYFSETQRNKGNFPGRFSGRQFSNSRSEMNVSTLELGDSALYLCASTPGAFFGQGTRLTVV.

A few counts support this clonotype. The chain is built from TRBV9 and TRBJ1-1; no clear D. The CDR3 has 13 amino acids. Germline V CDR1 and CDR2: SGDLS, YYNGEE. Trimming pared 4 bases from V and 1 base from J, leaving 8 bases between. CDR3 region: CASSPRANTEAFF. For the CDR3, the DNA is TGTGCCAGCAGCCCCCGGGCGAACACTGAAGCTTTCTTT.

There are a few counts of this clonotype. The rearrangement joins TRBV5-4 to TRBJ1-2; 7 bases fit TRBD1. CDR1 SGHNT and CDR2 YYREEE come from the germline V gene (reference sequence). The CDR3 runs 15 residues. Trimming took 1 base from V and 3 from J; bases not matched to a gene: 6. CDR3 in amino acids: CASSLPRQGYYGYTF. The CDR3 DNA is TGTGCCAGCAGCTTGCCGAGACAGGGTTACTATGGCTACACCTTC.

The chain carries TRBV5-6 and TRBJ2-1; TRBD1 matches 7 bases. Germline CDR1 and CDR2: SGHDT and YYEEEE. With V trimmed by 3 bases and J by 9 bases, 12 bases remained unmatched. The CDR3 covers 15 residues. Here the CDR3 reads CASSSQPTGSGEQFF. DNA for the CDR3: TGTGCCAGCAGCTCGCAACCGACAGGGTCTGGTGAGCAGTTCTTC.

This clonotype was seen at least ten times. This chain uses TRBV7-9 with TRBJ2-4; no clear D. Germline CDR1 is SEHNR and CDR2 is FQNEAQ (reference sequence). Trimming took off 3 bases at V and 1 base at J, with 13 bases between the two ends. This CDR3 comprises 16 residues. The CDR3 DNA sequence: TGTGCCAGCAGCTTCGAACCTTTGGGGGCCAAAAACATTCAGTACTTC. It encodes CASSFEPLGAKNIQYF.

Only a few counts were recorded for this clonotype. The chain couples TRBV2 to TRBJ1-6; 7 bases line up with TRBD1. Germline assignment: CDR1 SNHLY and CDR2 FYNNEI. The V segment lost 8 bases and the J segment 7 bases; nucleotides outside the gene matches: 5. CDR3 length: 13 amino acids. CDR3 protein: CASEGARNSPLHF. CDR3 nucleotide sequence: TGTGCCAGCGAGGGGGCCCGAAATTCACCCCTCCACTTT.

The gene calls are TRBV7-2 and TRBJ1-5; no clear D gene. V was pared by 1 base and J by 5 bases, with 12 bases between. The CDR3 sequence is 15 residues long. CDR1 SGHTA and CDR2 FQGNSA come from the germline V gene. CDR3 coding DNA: TGTGCCAGCAGCTTAGAAGTAGGCGAGTATCAGCCCCAGCATTTT. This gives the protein CASSLEVGEYQPQHF. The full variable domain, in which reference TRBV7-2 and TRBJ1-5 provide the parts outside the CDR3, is GAGVSQSPSNKVTEKGKDVELRCDPISGHTALYWYRQSLGQGLEFLIYFQGNSAPDKSGLPSDRFSAERTGGSVSTLTIQRTQQEDSAVYLCASSLEVGEYQPQHFGDGTRLSIL.